This record concerns one TCR beta chain sequence. Its cognate antigen is unknown. This sample is part of a study of identical twins. TCRdb redid the calling of the 5' RACE reads with MiXCR, one entry per CDR3 protein. The sample has 550,000 to 700,000 distinct CDR3 sequences, about 20% seen once. V lost 0 bases, J lost 10 bases, and 16 bases lay in between. This CDR3 has 15 amino acids. Germline CDR1 MNHEY, CDR2 SVGAGI. Study-wide results and limits: These conclusions were based on statistical analysis (cross-sectional, not following the same donors). Memory repertoires lacked the insertion deficit that abundant cord blood beta clonotypes showed.

These records were also assigned to another study, of T cells expressing NK-cell markers. This second report adds: Sorted CD3+CD56+NKG2C+, CD3+CD56+NKG2C- and CD3+CD56-NKG2C+ T-cell subsets were beta-chain profiled. Dominant NKG2C+ clonotypes made up roughly 1.0-8% of CD8+ T cells in roughly 6 donors.

Sequencing was performed on PBMCs. This rearrangement joins TRBV6-5 to TRBJ1-3, with unresolved D. This receptor was taken from a woman aged 18-29 years in good health. The CDR3 region is CASSYSNLYIGTIYF. The CDR3, as DNA: TGTGCCAGCAGTTACTCGAATTTGTACATTGGAACCATATATTTT.